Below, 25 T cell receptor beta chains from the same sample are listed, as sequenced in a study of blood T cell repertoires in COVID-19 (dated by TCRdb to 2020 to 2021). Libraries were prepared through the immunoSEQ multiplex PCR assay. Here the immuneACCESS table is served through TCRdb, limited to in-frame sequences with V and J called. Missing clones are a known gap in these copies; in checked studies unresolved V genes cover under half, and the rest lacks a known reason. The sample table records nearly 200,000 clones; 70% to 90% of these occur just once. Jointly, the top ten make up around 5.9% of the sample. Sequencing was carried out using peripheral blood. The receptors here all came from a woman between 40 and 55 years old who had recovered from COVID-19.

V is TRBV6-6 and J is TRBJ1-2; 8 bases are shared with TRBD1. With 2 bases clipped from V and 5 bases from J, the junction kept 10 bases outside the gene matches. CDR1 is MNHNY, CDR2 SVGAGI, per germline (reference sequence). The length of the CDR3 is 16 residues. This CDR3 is CASSYGAGGFSYGYTF. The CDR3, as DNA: TGTGCCAGCAGTTACGGGGCAGGGGGCTTTTCGTATGGCTACACCTTC.

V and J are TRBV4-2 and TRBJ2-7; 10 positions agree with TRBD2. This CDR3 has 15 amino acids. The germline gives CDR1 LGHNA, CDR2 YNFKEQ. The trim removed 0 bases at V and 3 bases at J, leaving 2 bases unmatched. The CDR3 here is CASSQEPSGSYEQYF. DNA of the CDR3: TGTGCCAGCAGCCAAGAACCTAGCGGGAGCTACGAGCAGTACTTC.

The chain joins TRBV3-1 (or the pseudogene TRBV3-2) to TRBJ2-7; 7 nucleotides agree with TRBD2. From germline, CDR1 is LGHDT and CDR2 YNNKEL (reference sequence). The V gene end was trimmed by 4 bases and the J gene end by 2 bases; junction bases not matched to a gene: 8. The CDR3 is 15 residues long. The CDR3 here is CASSPLAAGTYEQYF. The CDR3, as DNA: TGTGCCAGCAGCCCCCTAGCGGCAGGGACCTACGAGCAGTACTTC.

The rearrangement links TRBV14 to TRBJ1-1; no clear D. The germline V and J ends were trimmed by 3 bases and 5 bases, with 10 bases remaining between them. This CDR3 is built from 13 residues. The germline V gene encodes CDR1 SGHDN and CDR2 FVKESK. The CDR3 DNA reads TGTGCCAGCAGCCATGAGTTAGTTACTGAAGCTTTCTTT. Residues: CASSHELVTEAFF.

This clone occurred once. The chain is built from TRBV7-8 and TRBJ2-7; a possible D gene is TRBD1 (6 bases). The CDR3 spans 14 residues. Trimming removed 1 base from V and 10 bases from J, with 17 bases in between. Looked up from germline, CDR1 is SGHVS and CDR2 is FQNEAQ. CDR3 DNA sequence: TGTGCCAGCAGCTTAGAGGCCCGGGACATTTATCAGTACTTC. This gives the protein CASSLEARDIYQYF.

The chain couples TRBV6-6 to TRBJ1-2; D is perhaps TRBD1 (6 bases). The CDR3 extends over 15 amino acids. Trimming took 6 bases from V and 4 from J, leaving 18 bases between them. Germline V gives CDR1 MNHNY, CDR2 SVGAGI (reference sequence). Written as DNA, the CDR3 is TGTGCCAGCAGAACCGGGACACGATTACCCTATGGCTACACCTTC. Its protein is CASRTGTRLPYGYTF.

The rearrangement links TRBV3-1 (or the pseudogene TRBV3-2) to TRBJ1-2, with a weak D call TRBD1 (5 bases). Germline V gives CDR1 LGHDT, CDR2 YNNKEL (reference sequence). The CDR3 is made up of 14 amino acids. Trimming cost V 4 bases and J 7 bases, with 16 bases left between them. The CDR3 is CASSPRETGAGYTF. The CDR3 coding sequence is TGTGCCAGCAGCCCCAGGGAAACCGGCGCTGGCTACACCTTC.

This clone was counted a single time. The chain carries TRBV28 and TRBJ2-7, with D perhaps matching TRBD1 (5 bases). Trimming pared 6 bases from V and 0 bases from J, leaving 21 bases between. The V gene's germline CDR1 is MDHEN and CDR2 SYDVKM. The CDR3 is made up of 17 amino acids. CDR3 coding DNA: TGTGCCAGCAGAACCCACGTGGGGCTCCCTAGCTCCTACGAGCAGTACTTC. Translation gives CASRTHVGLPSSYEQYF.

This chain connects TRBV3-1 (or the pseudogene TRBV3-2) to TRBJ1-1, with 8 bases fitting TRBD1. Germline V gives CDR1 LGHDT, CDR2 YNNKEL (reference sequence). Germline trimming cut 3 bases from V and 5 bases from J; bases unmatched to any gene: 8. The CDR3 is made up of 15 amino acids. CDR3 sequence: CASSHLTGGMTEAFF. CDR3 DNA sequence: TGTGCCAGCAGCCACCTTACAGGGGGTATGACTGAAGCTTTCTTT.

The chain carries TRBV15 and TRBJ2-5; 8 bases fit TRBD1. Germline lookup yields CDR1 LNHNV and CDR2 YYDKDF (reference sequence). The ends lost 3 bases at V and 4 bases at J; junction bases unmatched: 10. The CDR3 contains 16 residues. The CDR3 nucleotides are TGTGCCACCAGCAGTCCGGGACAGGTGCGGGGAGAGACCCAGTACTTC. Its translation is CATSSPGQVRGETQYF.

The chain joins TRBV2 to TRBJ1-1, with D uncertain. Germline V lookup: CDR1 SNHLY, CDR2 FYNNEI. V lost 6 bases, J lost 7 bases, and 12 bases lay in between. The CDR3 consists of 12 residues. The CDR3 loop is CASRRPPSEAFF. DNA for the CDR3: TGTGCCAGCAGAAGACCCCCTAGTGAAGCTTTCTTT.

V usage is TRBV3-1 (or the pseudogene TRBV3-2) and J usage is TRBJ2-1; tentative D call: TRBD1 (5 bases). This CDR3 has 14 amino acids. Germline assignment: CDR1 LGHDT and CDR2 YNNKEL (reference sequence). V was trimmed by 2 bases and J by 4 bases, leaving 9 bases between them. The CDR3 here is CASSQQGSYNEQFF. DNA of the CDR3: TGTGCCAGCAGCCAACAGGGATCGTACAATGAGCAGTTCTTC.

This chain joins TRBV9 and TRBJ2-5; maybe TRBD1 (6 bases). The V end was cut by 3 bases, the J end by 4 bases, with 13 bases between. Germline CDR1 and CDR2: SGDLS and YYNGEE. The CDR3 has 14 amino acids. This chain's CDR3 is CASSAETGLETQYF. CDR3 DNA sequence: TGTGCCAGCAGCGCCGAAACAGGGTTAGAGACCCAGTACTTC.

CDR3 protein: CASSQGQYGYTF. CDR3 nucleotide sequence: TGTGCCAGCAGCCAAGGACAGTATGGCTACACCTTC. V and J are TRBV3-1 (or the pseudogene TRBV3-2) and TRBJ1-2, with D perhaps matching TRBD1 (5 bases). The CDR3 spans 12 residues. Germline assignment: CDR1 LGHDT and CDR2 YNNKEL (reference sequence). The V and J ends lost 1 base and 5 bases respectively, with 5 bases between them.

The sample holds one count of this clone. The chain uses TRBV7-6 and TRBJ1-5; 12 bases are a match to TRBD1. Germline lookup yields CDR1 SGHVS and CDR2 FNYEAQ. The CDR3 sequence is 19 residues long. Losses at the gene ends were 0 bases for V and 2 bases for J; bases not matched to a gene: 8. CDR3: CASSLALGQGAYGNQPQHF. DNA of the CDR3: TGTGCCAGCAGCTTAGCGTTGGGACAGGGGGCGTATGGCAATCAGCCCCAGCATTTT.

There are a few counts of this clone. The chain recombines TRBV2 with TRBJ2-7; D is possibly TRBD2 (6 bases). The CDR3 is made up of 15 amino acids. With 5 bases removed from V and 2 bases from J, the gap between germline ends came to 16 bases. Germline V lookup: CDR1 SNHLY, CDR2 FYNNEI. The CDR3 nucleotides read TGTGCCAGCAGTTACTTGACTAGAAGACCCTACGAGCAGTACTTC. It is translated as CASSYLTRRPYEQYF. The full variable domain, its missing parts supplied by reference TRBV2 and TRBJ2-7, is EPEVTQTPSHQVTQMGQEVILRCVPISNHLYFYWYRQILGQKVEFLVSFYNNEISEKSEIFDDQFSVERPDGSNFTLKIRSTKLEDSAMYFCASSYLTRRPYEQYFGPGTRLTVT.

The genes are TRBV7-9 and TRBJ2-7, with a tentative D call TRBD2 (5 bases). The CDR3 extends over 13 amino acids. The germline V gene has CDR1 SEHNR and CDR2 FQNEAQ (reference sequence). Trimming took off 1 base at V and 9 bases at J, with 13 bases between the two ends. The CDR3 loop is CASSLEFPLGQYF. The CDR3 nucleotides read TGTGCCAGCAGCTTAGAGTTTCCACTAGGGCAGTACTTC. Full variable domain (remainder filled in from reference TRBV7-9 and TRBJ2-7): DTGVSQNPRHKITKRGQNVTFRCDPISEHNRLYWYRQTLGQGPEFLTYFQNEAQLEKSRLLSDRFSAERPKGSFSTLEIQRTEQGDSAMYLCASSLEFPLGQYFGPGTRLTVT.

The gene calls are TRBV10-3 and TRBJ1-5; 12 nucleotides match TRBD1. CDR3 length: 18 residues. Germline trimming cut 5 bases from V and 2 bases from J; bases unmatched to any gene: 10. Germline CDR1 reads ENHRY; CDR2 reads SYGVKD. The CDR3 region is CAISPRDRGLSGNQPQHF. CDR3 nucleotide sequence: TGTGCCATCAGTCCCCGGGACAGGGGGCTGTCGGGCAATCAGCCCCAGCATTTT.

CDR3 residues: CASNMGGYNEQFF. CDR3 DNA sequence: TGCGCCAGTAATATGGGAGGGTACAATGAGCAGTTCTTC. V usage is TRBV4-1 and J usage is TRBJ2-1; 7 bases fit TRBD2. There are 13 residues in the CDR3. The J segment lost 4 bases and the V segment lost 9 bases, leaving 6 bases of the junction unmatched. CDR1 and CDR2 from the germline V gene are MGHRA and YSYEKL.

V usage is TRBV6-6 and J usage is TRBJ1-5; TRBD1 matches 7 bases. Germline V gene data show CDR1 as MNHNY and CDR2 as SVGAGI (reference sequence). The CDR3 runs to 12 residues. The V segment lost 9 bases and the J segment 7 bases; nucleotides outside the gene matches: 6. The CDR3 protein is CARERGRQPQHF. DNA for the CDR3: TGTGCCAGGGAAAGGGGGCGGCAGCCCCAGCATTTT.

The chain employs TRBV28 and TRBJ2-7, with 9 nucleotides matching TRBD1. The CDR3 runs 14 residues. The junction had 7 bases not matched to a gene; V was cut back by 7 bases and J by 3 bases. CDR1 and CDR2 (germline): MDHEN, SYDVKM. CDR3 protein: CASKRGTGYYEQYF. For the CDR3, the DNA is TGTGCCAGCAAAAGGGGGACAGGGTACTACGAGCAGTACTTC.

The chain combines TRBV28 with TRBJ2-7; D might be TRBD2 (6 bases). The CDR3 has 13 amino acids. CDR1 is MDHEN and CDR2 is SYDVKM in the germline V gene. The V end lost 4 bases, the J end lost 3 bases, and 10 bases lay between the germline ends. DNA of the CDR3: TGTGCCAGCAGTTGGGGGGACGGCTACGAGCAGTACTTC. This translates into CASSWGDGYEQYF.

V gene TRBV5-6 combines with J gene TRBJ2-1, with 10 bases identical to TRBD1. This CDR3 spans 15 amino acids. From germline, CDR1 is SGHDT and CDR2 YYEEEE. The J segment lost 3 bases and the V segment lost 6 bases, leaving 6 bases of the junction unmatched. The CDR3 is CASTSGTGDYNEQFF. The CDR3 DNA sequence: TGTGCCAGCACCTCGGGGACAGGGGACTACAATGAGCAGTTCTTC.

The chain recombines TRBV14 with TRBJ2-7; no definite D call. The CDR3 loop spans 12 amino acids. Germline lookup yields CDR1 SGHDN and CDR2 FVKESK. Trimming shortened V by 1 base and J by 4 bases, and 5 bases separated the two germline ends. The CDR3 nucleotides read TGTGCCAGCAGCCAAGGTAGTTACGAGCAGTACTTC. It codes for CASSQGSYEQYF.

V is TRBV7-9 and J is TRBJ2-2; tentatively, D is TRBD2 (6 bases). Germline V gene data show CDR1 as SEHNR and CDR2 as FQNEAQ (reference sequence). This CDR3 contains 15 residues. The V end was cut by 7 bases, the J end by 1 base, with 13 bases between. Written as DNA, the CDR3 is TGTGCCAGCATTTTTTCGGGGGTGAACACCGGGGAGCTGTTTTTT. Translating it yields CASIFSGVNTGELFF. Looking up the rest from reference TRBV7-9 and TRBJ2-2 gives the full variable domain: DTGVSQNPRHKITKRGQNVTFRCDPISEHNRLYWYRQTLGQGPEFLTYFQNEAQLEKSRLLSDRFSAERPKGSFSTLEIQRTEQGDSAMYLCASIFSGVNTGELFFGEGSRLTVL.